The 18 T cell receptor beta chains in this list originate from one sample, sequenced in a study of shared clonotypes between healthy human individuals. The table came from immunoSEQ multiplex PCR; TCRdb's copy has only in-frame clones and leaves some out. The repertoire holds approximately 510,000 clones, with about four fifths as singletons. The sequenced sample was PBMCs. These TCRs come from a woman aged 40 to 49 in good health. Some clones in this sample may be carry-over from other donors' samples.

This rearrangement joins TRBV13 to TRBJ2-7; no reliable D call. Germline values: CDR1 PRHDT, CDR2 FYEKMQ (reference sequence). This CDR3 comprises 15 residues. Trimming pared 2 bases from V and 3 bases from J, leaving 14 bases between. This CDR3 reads CASSLRHGYYYEQYF. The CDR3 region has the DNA TGTGCCAGCAGCTTACGACACGGCTACTACTACGAGCAGTACTTC.

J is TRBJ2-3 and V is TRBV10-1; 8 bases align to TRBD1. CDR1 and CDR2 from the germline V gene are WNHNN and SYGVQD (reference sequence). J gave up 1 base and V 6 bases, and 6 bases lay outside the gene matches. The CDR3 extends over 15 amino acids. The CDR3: CASSEDRGGTDTQYF. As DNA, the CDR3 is TGCGCCAGCAGCGAAGACAGGGGCGGCACAGATACGCAGTATTTT.

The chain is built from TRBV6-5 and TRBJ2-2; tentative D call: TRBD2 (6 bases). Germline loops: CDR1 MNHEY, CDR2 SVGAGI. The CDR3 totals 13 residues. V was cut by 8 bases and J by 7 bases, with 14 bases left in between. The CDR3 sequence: CASLLRGGGELFF. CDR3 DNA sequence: TGTGCCAGCCTTCTGCGGGGCGGCGGGGAGCTGTTTTTT.

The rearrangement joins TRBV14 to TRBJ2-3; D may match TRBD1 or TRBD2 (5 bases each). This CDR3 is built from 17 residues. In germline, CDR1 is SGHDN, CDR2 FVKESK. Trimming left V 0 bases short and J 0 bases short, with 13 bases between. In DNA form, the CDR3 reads TGTGCCAGCAGCCAAGATGAGGCCGGGGCAAGCACAGATACGCAGTATTTT. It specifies CASSQDEAGASTDTQYF.

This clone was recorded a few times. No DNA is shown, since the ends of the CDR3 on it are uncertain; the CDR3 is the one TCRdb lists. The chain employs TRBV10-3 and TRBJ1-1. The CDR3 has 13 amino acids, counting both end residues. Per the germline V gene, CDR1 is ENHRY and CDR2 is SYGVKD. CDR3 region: CAISTSDGTEAFF.

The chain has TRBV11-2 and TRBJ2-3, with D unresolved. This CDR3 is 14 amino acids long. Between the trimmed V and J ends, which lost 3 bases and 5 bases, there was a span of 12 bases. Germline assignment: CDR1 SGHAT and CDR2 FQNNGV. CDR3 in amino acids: CASSFNSIGDTQYF. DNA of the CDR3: TGTGCCAGCAGCTTTAACAGCATCGGAGATACGCAGTATTTT. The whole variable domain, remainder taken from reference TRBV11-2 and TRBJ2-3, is EAGVAQSPRYKIIEKRQSVAFWCNPISGHATLYWYQQILGQGPKLLIQFQNNGVVDDSQLPKDRFSAERLKGVDSTLKIQPAKLEDSAVYLCASSFNSIGDTQYFGPGTRLTVL.

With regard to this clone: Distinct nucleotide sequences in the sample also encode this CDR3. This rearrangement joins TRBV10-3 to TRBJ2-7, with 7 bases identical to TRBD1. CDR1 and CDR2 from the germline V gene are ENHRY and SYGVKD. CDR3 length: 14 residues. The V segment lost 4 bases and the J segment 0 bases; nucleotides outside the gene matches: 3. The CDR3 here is CAISVGTASYEQYF. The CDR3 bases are TGTGCCATCAGTGTTGGGACAGCCTCCTACGAGCAGTACTTC.

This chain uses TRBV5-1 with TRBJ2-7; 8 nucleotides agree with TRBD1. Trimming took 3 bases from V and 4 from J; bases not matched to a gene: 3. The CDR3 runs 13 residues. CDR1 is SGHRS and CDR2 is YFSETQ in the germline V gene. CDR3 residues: CASSSRQGYEQYF. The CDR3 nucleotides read TGCGCCAGCAGCTCCCGACAGGGGTACGAGCAGTACTTC.

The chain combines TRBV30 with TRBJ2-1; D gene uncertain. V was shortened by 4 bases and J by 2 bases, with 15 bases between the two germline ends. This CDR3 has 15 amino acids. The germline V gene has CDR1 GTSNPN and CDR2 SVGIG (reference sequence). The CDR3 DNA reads TGTGCCTGGACGCCCTATGCGGTTACCTACAATGAGCAGTTCTTC. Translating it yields CAWTPYAVTYNEQFF.

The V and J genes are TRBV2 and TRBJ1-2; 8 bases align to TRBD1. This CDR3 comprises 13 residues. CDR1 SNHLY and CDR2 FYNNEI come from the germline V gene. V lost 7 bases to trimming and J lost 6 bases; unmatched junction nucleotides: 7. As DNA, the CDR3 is TGTGCCAGCACTCGGACAGGGAGGGATGGCTACACCTTC. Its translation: CASTRTGRDGYTF.

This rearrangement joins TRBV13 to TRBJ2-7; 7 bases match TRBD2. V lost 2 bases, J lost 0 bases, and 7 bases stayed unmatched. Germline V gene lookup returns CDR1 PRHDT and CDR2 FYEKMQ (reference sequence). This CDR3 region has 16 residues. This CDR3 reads CASSLQLAPSSYEQYF. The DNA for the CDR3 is TGTGCCAGCAGCTTACAACTAGCGCCTAGCTCCTACGAGCAGTACTTC. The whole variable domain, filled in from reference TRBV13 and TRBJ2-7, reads AAGVIQSPRHLIKEKRETATLKCYPIPRHDTVYWYQQGPGQDPQFLISFYEKMQSDKGSIPDRFSAQQFSDYHSELNMSSLELGDSALYFCASSLQLAPSSYEQYFGPGTRLTVT.

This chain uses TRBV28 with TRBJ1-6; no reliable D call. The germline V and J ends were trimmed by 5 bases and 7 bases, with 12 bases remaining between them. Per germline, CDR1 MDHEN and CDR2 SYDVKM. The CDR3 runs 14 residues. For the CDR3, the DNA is TGTGCCAGCAGTCCGGAAGACGGGAATTCACCCCTCCACTTT. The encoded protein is CASSPEDGNSPLHF.

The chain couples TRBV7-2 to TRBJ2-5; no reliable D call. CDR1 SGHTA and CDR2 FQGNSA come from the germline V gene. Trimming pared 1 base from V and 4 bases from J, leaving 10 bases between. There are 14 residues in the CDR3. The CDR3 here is CASSLGLIGETQYF. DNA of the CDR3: TGTGCCAGCAGCTTAGGCTTGATCGGAGAGACCCAGTACTTC. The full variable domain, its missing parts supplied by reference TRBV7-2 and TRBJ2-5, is GAGVSQSPSNKVTEKGKDVELRCDPISGHTALYWYRQSLGQGLEFLIYFQGNSAPDKSGLPSDRFSAERTGGSVSTLTIQRTQQEDSAVYLCASSLGLIGETQYFGPGTRLLVL.

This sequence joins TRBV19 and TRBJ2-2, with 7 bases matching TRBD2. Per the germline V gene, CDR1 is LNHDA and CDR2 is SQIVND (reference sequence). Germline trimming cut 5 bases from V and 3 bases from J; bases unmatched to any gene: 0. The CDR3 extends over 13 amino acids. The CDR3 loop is CASSAGDTGELFF. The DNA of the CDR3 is TGTGCCAGTAGTGCGGGAGACACCGGGGAGCTGTTTTTT.

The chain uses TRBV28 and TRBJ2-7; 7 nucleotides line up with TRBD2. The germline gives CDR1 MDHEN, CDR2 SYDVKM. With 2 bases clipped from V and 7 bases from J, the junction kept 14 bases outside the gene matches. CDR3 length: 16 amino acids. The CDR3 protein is CASSLEPGGLPTEQYF. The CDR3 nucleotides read TGTGCCAGCAGTTTAGAGCCGGGAGGTCTCCCGACGGAGCAGTACTTC.

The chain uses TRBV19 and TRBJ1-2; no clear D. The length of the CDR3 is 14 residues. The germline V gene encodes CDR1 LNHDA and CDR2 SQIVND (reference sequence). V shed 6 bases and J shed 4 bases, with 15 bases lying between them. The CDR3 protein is CASRTSNDFYGYTF. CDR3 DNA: TGTGCCAGTAGAACTTCGAACGATTTCTATGGCTACACCTTC.

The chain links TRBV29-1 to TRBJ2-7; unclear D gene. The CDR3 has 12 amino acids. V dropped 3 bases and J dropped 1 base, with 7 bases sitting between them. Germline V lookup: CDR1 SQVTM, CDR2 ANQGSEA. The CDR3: CSVEATSYEQYF. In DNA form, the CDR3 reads TGCAGCGTTGAGGCTACATCCTACGAGCAGTACTTC.

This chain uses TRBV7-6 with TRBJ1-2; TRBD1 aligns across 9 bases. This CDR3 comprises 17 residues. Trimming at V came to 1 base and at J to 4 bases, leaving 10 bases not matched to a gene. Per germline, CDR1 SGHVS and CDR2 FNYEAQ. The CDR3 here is CASSLVGTGRGSYGYTF. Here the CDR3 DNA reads TGTGCCAGCAGCTTAGTTGGGACAGGGCGAGGGAGCTATGGCTACACCTTC.